This TCR beta chain originates from a study of shared clonotypes between healthy human individuals. Of note for this clone: The antigen remains unidentified.

This CDR3 region has 15 residues. Losses at the gene ends were 1 base for V and 5 bases for J; bases not matched to a gene: 4. Looked up from germline, CDR1 is SEHNR and CDR2 is FQNEAQ (reference sequence). Findings of the study overall: Relative to clonotypes present in all four donors, those not shared had lower generation probabilities. In the sorted subsets, rarefaction showed sequencing was incomplete despite large depth.

Profiled with immunoSEQ multiplex PCR; TCRdb holds only in-frame clones, not every one. The sample lists around 750,000 clones; approximately 74% were seen once. The J gene is TRBJ1-4, the V gene TRBV7-9, with 7 nucleotides matching TRBD1. Sequences were obtained from memory CD4+ T cells sorted from blood. The subset denotes: CD45RA-negative fraction. The TCR was taken from a woman in her twenties or thirties in good health. The CDR3 DNA is TGTGCCAGCAGCTTAGTCGGGACAGCAAATGAAAAACTGTTTTTT. It encodes CASSLVGTANEKLFF.